The rows below give T cell receptor beta chains drawn from one sample of a study of T cells in Graves' hyperthyroidism and ophthalmopathy. TCRdb recomputed calls from the multiplex PCR reads with MiXCR, one row per CDR3 protein. Of hundreds of thousands of distinct CDR3 sequences in the sample, around 16% were seen once. The sample consisted of blood. These receptors came from a woman between 18 and 30 years old with Graves' hyperthyroidism. Each CDR3 is given with its conserved first and last residue. The D gene is left open where the match is weak. The size field is filled for only some rows; it gives once, few, many or a size class.

>TRBD1|TRBV6-1|TRBJ1-5|few
TGTGCCAGCAGTGCGGGACAGCTTACATATAGCAATCAGCCCCAGCATTTT
CASSAGQLTYSNQPQHF
>TRBD2|TRBV19|TRBJ2-5|-
TGTGCCAGTAGTAGCGGGGGGGGAGGACAAGAGACCCAGTACTTC
CASSSGGGGQETQYF
>-|TRBV6-1|TRBJ1-5|many
TGTGCCAGCAGGAAGGGGACACAAGGGGGGCGGCAGCCCCAGCATTTT
CASRKGTQGGRQPQHF
>-|TRBV29-1|TRBJ2-5|few
TGCAGCGTTGAACCCGAGGGAGAGACCCAGTACTTC
CSVEPEGETQYF
>-|TRBV15|TRBJ2-5|-
TGTGCCACCAGCAGAGGGGACACCTCAGAGACCCAGTACTTC
CATSRGDTSETQYF
>TRBD2|TRBV5-1|TRBJ2-3|many
TGCGCCAGCAGCCCACGTGCGGGCCGGGCTAGCGGGAGCACAGATACGCAGTATTTT
CASSPRAGRASGSTDTQYF
>TRBD1|TRBV27|TRBJ1-2|few
TGTGCCAGCAGTAGGGGACAGCTTAACTATGGCTACACCTTC
CASSRGQLNYGYTF
>-|TRBV5-1|TRBJ2-1|many
TGCGCCAGCAGCCGGGAATGGGGCCCCGACAATGAGCAGTTCTTC
CASSREWGPDNEQFF
>-|TRBV3-1|TRBJ1-2|-
TGTGCCAGCAGCCAAGGACGTGGACAGAAGATCTATGGCTACACCTTC
CASSQGRGQKIYGYTF
>TRBD1|TRBV20-1|TRBJ2-7|many
TGCAGTGCCAGTAAGGACAGGGGGCAGACCTACGAGCAGTACTTC
CSASKDRGQTYEQYF
>-|TRBV27|TRBJ2-5|many
TGTGCCAGCAGTTTGGGGGGTGCTAGGGACCAAGAGACCCAGTACTTC
CASSLGGARDQETQYF
>-|TRBV20-1|TRBJ1-1|many
TGCAGTGCTAGAGATCTGGGACGTGGTGTGGTGAACACTGAAGCTTTCTTT
CSARDLGRGVVNTEAFF
>TRBD1|TRBV4-2|TRBJ1-1|few
TGTGCCAGCAGCCAAGAGGACAGGGGAAACACTGAAGCTTTCTTT
CASSQEDRGNTEAFF
>TRBD1|TRBV28|TRBJ1-5|many
TGTGCCAGCAGCACGACAGGGGTGCAAAGCAATCAGCCCCAGCATTTT
CASSTTGVQSNQPQHF
>TRBD1|TRBV15|TRBJ1-5|-
TGTGCCACCAGCAGAGTGGGACAGGGAAACAATCAGCCCCAGCATTTT
CATSRVGQGNNQPQHF
>TRBD1|TRBV18|TRBJ1-2|many
TGTGCCAGCTCACCGGACAGGGCGACCTATGGCTACACCTTC
CASSPDRATYGYTF